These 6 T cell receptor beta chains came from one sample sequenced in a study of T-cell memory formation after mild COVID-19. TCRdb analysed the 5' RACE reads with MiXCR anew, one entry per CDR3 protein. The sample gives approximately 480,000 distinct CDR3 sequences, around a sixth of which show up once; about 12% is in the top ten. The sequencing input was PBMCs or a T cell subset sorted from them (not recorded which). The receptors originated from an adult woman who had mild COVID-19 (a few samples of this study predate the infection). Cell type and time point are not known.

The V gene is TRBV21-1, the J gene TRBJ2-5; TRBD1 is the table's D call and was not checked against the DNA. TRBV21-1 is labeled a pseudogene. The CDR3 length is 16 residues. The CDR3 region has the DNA TGTGCCAGCAGCATACAAATGGGACGGTCACAAGAGACCCAGTACTTC. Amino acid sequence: CASSIQMGRSQETQYF.

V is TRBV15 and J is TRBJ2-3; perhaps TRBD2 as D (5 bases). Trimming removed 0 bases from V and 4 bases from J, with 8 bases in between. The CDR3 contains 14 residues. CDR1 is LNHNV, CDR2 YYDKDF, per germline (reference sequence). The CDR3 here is CATSREGSADTQYF. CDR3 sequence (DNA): TGTGCCACCAGCAGAGAGGGTAGCGCAGATACGCAGTATTTT.

CDR3 protein: CASSQGARGLSEQYF. DNA for the CDR3: TGCGCCAGCAGCCAAGGGGCCAGGGGCTTATCAGAGCAGTACTTC. The V and J genes are TRBV4-3 and TRBJ2-7; D may be TRBD1 (6 bases). Germline-derived CDR1 and CDR2 are LGHNA and YSLEER. Deletions cut 1 base from V and 7 bases from J, with 17 bases between. The CDR3 contains 15 residues.

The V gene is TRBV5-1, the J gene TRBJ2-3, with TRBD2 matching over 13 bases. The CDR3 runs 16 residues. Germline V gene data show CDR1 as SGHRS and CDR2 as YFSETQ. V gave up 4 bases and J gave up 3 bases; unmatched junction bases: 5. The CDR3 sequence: CASSRGLAGETDTQYF. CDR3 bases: TGCGCCAGCAGCAGAGGACTAGCGGGAGAAACAGATACGCAGTATTTT.

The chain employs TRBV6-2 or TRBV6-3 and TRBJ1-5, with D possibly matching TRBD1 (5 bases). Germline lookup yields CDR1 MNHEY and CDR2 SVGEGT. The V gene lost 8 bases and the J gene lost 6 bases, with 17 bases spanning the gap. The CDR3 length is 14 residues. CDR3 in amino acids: CASHDSTHFQPQHF. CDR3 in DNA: TGTGCCAGCCATGACAGCACGCACTTTCAGCCCCAGCATTTT.

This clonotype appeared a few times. In DNA, the CDR3 is TGTGCCAGCAGCTTATCGGGGGACACTACAGATACGCAGTATTTT. Residues: CASSLSGDTTDTQYF. V and J are TRBV7-9 and TRBJ2-3; D may match TRBD1 or TRBD2 (6 bases each). V lost 2 bases, J lost 3 bases, and 12 bases lay in between. The length of the CDR3 is 15 residues. Germline CDR1 reads SEHNR; CDR2 reads FQNEAQ (reference sequence).